The clone carrying this T cell receptor (beta chain) was detected only once. The sample originates from a study of cytomegalovirus exposure and HLA in healthy donors. This CDR3 spans 17 amino acids. V lost 3 bases, J lost 6 bases, and 8 bases stayed unmatched. Germline assignment: CDR1 SGHRS and CDR2 YFSETQ. PCR employed 60 Vbeta and 13 Jbeta primers. Clones were sequenced by immunoSEQ multiplex PCR, and TCRdb holds only the in-frame ones, with some missing. Seen here are around 150,000 clones, roughly 80% observed once, and the top ten hold 2% to 2.5%. V gene TRBV5-1 combines with J gene TRBJ2-3; TRBD2 agrees at 15 bases. The sample consisted of PBMCs. The TCR was taken from a female donor in good health and CMV-seronegative. The CDR3 spells CASSSRTSGGAADTQYF. CDR3 DNA: TGCGCCAGCAGCTCTAGGACTAGCGGGGGGGCCGCCGATACGCAGTATTTT.